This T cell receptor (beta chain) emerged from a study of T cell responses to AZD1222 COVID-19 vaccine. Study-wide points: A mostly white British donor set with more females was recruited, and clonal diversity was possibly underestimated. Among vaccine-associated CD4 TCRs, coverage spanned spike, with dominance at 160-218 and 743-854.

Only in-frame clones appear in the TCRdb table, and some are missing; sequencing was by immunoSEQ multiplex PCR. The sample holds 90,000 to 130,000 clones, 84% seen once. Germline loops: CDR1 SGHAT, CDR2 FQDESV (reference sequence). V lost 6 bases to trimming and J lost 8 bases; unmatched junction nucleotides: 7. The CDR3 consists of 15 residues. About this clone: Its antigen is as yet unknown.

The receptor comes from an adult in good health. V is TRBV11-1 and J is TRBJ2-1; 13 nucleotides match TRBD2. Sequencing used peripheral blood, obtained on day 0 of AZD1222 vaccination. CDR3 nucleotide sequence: TGTGCCAGCAGTCAAGCGGGACTAGCGGGACATGAGCAGTTCTTC. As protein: CASSQAGLAGHEQFF.